This T cell receptor beta chain stems from a study of shared clonotypes between healthy human individuals. Generated by immunoSEQ multiplex PCR, the TCRdb table keeps only in-frame clones and is missing some. The table records around 1.1 million clones, about 80% of them present only once. Per germline, CDR1 SGHRS and CDR2 YFSETQ. This CDR3 has 14 residues. The V and J ends lost 7 bases and 5 bases, in that order; junction bases with no gene match: 7. The chain uses TRBV5-1 and TRBJ2-3, with TRBD2 matching 10 bases. The receptor comes from a man aged 18 to 35 in good health. Some clones in this sample may be carry-over from other donors' samples. Sequenced material: memory CD4+ T cells from PBMCs. Subset meaning: CD45RA-negative fraction. CDR3 sequence reads: CASAGLAGVDTQYF. The CDR3 nucleotides are TGCGCCAGCGCGGGGCTAGCGGGAGTAGATACGCAGTATTTT.